The present T cell receptor (beta chain) was sequenced within a study of T cell repertoires in cytomegalovirus infection. One entry per CDR3 protein, called by TCRdb with MiXCR from the reads. In the table there are about 450,000 distinct CDR3 sequences, around 32% of which are singletons. The CDR3 has 15 amino acids. V lost 5 bases to trimming and J lost 4 bases, with 17 bases between them. This clonotype has only one observation. The clonotype originates from a human donor in good health (CMV status not recorded). Some clones in this sample may be carry-over from other donors' samples. This chain links TRBV12-3 or TRBV12-4 with TRBJ1-1; D ambiguous. The sample was PBMCs. CDR3 sequence (DNA): TGTGCCAGCAGTCCCCCACTAAGCGGAAGCACTGAAGCTTTCTTT. Its translation is CASSPPLSGSTEAFF.